Presented here are 21 T cell receptor beta chains from one specimen sequenced in a study of CD8 T cells in Susac syndrome. The RNA input was roughly 0.45 to 1 ug, and it was reverse transcribed with random hexamers. Each CDR3 protein is one row after TCRdb ran MiXCR on the immunoSEQ multiplex PCR reads. This sample yields roughly 150,000 distinct CDR3 sequences, of which about 95% are seen a single time; 0.16% belongs to the top ten. The sample taken for sequencing was CD4+ T cells from PBMCs. These receptors were taken from a human donor with Susac syndrome.

The chain is built from TRBV5-4 and TRBJ2-3; the D is unclear. The ends were cut back, 4 bases at V and 6 bases at J, with 15 bases in the middle. The CDR3 extends over 14 amino acids. The V gene's germline CDR1 is SGHNT and CDR2 YYREEE (reference sequence). CDR3 DNA sequence: TGTGCCAGCAGCGCCGAAGGGATCTCGGATACGCAGTATTTT. Amino acids: CASSAEGISDTQYF.

The CDR3 spells CASSVVQGASEAFF. CDR3 DNA sequence: TGTGCCAGCAGCGTAGTCCAGGGGGCGAGTGAAGCTTTCTTT. The chain couples TRBV9 to TRBJ1-1; 8 nucleotides align to TRBD1. This CDR3 is built from 14 residues. Trimming at V came to 0 bases and at J to 7 bases, leaving 5 bases not matched to a gene. Looked up from germline, CDR1 is SGDLS and CDR2 is YYNGEE.

V is TRBV29-1 and J is TRBJ2-5; the D gene is possibly TRBD2 (5 bases). The CDR3 is 13 residues long. V lost 3 bases and J 7 bases, leaving 15 bases between the germline ends. Germline V CDR1 and CDR2: SQVTM, ANQGSEA. CDR3 loop: CSVDSSIGGTQYF. In nucleotides, the CDR3 is TGCAGCGTTGATAGTTCAATCGGAGGGACCCAGTACTTC.

The chain recombines TRBV4-2 with TRBJ2-7, with 8 bases lining up with TRBD1. V lost 3 bases, J lost 2 bases, and 3 bases stayed unmatched. The CDR3 has 14 residues. Germline CDR1 reads LGHNA; CDR2 reads YNFKEQ. CDR3 nucleotides: TGTGCCAGCAGCCACCAACAGGGGGCCTACGAGCAGTACTTC. Translation gives CASSHQQGAYEQYF.

This clonotype occurred once. The J gene is TRBJ1-2, the V gene TRBV4-1; the D is unclear. Germline lookup yields CDR1 MGHRA and CDR2 YSYEKL. The CDR3 runs to 14 residues. V was cut by 0 bases and J by 4 bases, with 9 bases left in between. The chain's CDR3 is CASSQDGVGYGYTF. DNA for the CDR3: TGCGCCAGCAGCCAAGATGGGGTAGGCTATGGCTACACCTTC.

The rearrangement links TRBV12-3 or TRBV12-4 to TRBJ2-5; D is unresolved. This CDR3 is built from 12 residues. Deletions cut 6 bases from V and 8 bases from J, with 13 bases between. In nucleotides, the CDR3 is TGTGCCAGCAGGTCCCCTACGGAAACCCAGTACTTC. The encoded protein is CASRSPTETQYF.

This rearrangement joins TRBV25-1 to TRBJ2-5, with unresolved D. Germline V gene sequence: CDR1 MGHDK, CDR2 SYGVNS. The CDR3 spans 12 residues. V shed 3 bases and J shed 4 bases, with 6 bases lying between them. The CDR3 region has the DNA TGTGCCAGCAGTGAGTGGAGAGAGACCCAGTACTTC. The encoded protein is CASSEWRETQYF.

This chain links TRBV12-3 or TRBV12-4 with TRBJ2-2; no firm D call. The CDR3 is made up of 14 amino acids. Trimming shortened V by 3 bases and J by 4 bases, and 9 bases separated the two germline ends. The CDR3 protein is CASSFISGTGELFF. For the CDR3, the DNA is TGTGCCAGCAGTTTCATTTCCGGCACCGGGGAGCTGTTTTTT.

The chain links TRBV2 to TRBJ2-6, with 7 bases fitting TRBD1. The CDR3 has 17 residues. V lost 6 bases to trimming and J lost 4 bases; unmatched junction nucleotides: 12. Germline values: CDR1 SNHLY, CDR2 FYNNEI. Here the CDR3 reads CASSPGVTGLGANVLTF. CDR3 nucleotide sequence: TGTGCCAGCAGCCCTGGGGTGACAGGGCTCGGGGCCAACGTCCTGACTTTC.

The V gene is TRBV13, the J gene TRBJ2-7, with 7 bases matching TRBD1. The junction had 6 bases not matched to a gene; V was cut back by 5 bases and J by 2 bases. Germline V CDR1 and CDR2: PRHDT, FYEKMQ (reference sequence). The CDR3 is made up of 14 amino acids. The CDR3 nucleotides are TGTGCCAGCAGCCGCGGACAGGAGGCCTACGAGCAGTACTTC. This sequence encodes CASSRGQEAYEQYF.

This clonotype appeared once. V and J are TRBV5-4 and TRBJ2-5, with D hard to call. V lost 1 base and J 11 bases, leaving 12 bases between the germline ends. Germline V gene lookup returns CDR1 SGHNT and CDR2 YYREEE (reference sequence). The CDR3 runs 12 residues. As DNA, the CDR3 is TGTGCCAGCAGCTTGAACCTAAGGCTACAGTACTTC. It translates to CASSLNLRLQYF.

The gene calls are TRBV25-1 and TRBJ2-3; perhaps TRBD1 as D (6 bases). The germline V gene has CDR1 MGHDK and CDR2 SYGVNS. The CDR3 spans 14 residues. The V gene lost 10 bases and the J gene lost 0 bases, with 14 bases spanning the gap. DNA of the CDR3: TGTGCCACGACCGGACAGCTTAGCACAGATACGCAGTATTTT. Amino acid sequence: CATTGQLSTDTQYF.

As to this clonotype: At one end the junction does not follow the germline gene, possibly because of a read error. The gene calls are TRBV29-1 and TRBJ1-1; maybe TRBD1 (5 bases). Germline V gives CDR1 SQVTM, CDR2 ANQGSEA. The CDR3 length is 9 residues. The CDR3 DNA follows: TGCAGCGTGGGGCCAGACGGGGTCTTT. Protein sequence: CSVGPDGVF. Full variable domain (rest looked up from reference TRBV29-1 and TRBJ1-1): SAVISQKPSRDICQRGTSLTIQCQVDSQVTMMFWYRQQPGQSLTLIATANQGSEATYESGFVIDKFPISRPNLTFSTLTVSNMSPEDSSIYLCSVGPDGVFGQGTRLTVV.

Here the CDR3 reads CASSSPGLAYEQYF. The CDR3 DNA reads as TGTGCCAGCAGTTCCCCGGGACTAGCCTACGAGCAGTACTTC. The rearrangement links TRBV12-3 or TRBV12-4 to TRBJ2-7; 8 nucleotides line up with TRBD2. J lost 2 bases, V lost 4 bases, and 4 bases had no gene match. The CDR3 is made up of 14 amino acids.

The genes are TRBV29-1 and TRBJ1-2; D is uncertain. The V gene lost 6 bases and the J gene lost 8 bases, with 19 bases spanning the gap. CDR3 length: 13 amino acids. CDR1 is SQVTM, CDR2 ANQGSEA, per germline. The CDR3 loop reads CSVSSKAGRGYTF. In nucleotides, the CDR3 is TGCAGCGTCTCCTCCAAGGCGGGGAGAGGCTACACCTTC.

The rearrangement links TRBV3-1 to TRBJ2-5, with D unresolved. The CDR3 spans 14 residues. Looked up from germline, CDR1 is LGHDT and CDR2 is YNNKEL (reference sequence). Trimming shortened V by 2 bases and J by 2 bases, and 9 bases separated the two germline ends. As DNA, the CDR3 is TGTGCCAGCAGCCAAAGGCAGAAACAAGAGACCCAGTACTTC. Its protein is CASSQRQKQETQYF.

The chain has TRBV29-1 and TRBJ1-1; no reliable D call. Germline V lookup: CDR1 SQVTM, CDR2 ANQGSEA. The CDR3 has 13 amino acids. V shed 8 bases and J shed 1 base, with 14 bases lying between them. CDR3 DNA: TGCAGCCCTCTTTCACCTGGGAACACTGAAGCTTTCTTT. Translating it yields CSPLSPGNTEAFF.

This chain connects TRBV29-1 to TRBJ2-7; 9 bases line up with TRBD1. With V trimmed by 4 bases and J by 5 bases, 15 bases remained unmatched. Germline lookup yields CDR1 SQVTM and CDR2 ANQGSEA. This CDR3 spans 16 amino acids. The CDR3: CSVGRTGVLGSHEQYF. CDR3 sequence (DNA): TGCAGCGTTGGGCGGACAGGGGTCCTCGGGAGCCACGAGCAGTACTTC.

CDR3 nucleotides: TGTGCCAGCAGACAGGGGGCTGAAGCTTTCTTT. Translating it yields CASRQGAEAFF. The rearrangement links TRBV3-1 to TRBJ1-1; 8 positions agree with TRBD1. V gave up 6 bases and J gave up 6 bases; unmatched junction bases: 0. The CDR3 runs 11 residues. Per germline, CDR1 LGHDT and CDR2 YNNKEL (reference sequence). Filled out from reference TRBV3-1 and TRBJ1-1, the complete variable domain reads DTAVSQTPKYLVTQMGNDKSIKCEQNLGHDTMYWYKQDSKKFLKIMFSYNNKELIINETVPNRFSPKSPDKAHLNLHINSLELGDSAVYFCASRQGAEAFFGQGTRLTVV.

V usage is TRBV12-3 or TRBV12-4 and J usage is TRBJ2-2; D gene ambiguous. There are 14 residues in the CDR3. V lost 3 bases and J lost 6, with 11 bases in between. The CDR3, as DNA: TGTGCCAGCAGTTTGAGCCATGGAGCCGGGGAGCTGTTTTTT. Protein: CASSLSHGAGELFF.

V is TRBV14 and J is TRBJ1-6; 8 nucleotides match TRBD1. Germline loops: CDR1 SGHDN, CDR2 FVKESK. This CDR3 contains 14 residues. Losses at the gene ends were 5 bases for V and 7 bases for J; bases not matched to a gene: 4. CDR3 in DNA: TGTGCCAGCAGCTCACAGGGGGGGAATTCACCCCTCCACTTT. Amino acid sequence: CASSSQGGNSPLHF.